Presented here are 9 T cell receptor beta chains from one specimen sequenced in a study of vaccination and CD4 T cells after COVID-19. The assay that was used to sequence DNA from cultured CD4+ T cells was the Oncomine TCR Beta short-read assay. One entry per CDR3 protein, called by TCRdb with MiXCR from the PCR reads. The table includes about 9,600 distinct CDR3 sequences, over 20% detected once. These receptors' antigens are unknown. Treatment meaning: roughly ten-day PBMC culture with coronavirus spike peptide pools or control peptides (ViraFEST assay). This material consisted of CD4+ T cells from blood, cultured in vitro, taken before SARS-CoV-2 vaccination. The receptors stem from a human donor who received a COVID-19 vaccine.

The table lists this clonotype with a few counts. This chain links TRBV25-1 with TRBJ2-1; D gene unclear. Trimming stripped 0 bases from V and 0 bases from J, with 6 bases between. Germline values: CDR1 MGHDK, CDR2 SYGVNS. CDR3 size: 15 residues. CDR3: CASSEYGNSYNEQFF. The CDR3 DNA reads TGTGCCAGCAGTGAATACGGTAACTCCTACAATGAGCAGTTCTTC.

This clonotype has more than one count but fewer than ten. The chain is built from TRBV5-5 and TRBJ1-1; 7 nucleotides align to TRBD1. The CDR3 is 15 residues long. Germline V gene data show CDR1 as SGHKS and CDR2 as YYEKEE (reference sequence). V dropped 4 bases and J dropped 5; count of bases not matched to a gene: 11. The CDR3 spells CASSPKEGAYTEAFF. The CDR3 bases are TGTGCCAGCAGCCCCAAAGAGGGGGCGTATACTGAAGCTTTCTTT.

V and J are TRBV7-8 and TRBJ2-5; D may correspond to TRBD1 or TRBD2 (5 bases each). With 3 bases removed from V and 13 bases from J, the gap between germline ends came to 15 bases. There are 12 residues in the CDR3. CDR1 SGHVS and CDR2 FQNEAQ come from the germline V gene. The CDR3, as DNA: TGTGCCAGCAGCTTTGGGGGAGACCGGGGGTACTTC. Its protein is CASSFGGDRGYF.

In nucleotides, the CDR3 is TGTGCCAGCAGCCCACCCAGGGATAAGAACACTGAAGCTTTCTTT. It translates to CASSPPRDKNTEAFF. This chain connects TRBV5-4 to TRBJ1-1; D is perhaps TRBD1 (5 bases). In germline, CDR1 is SGHNT, CDR2 YYREEE (reference sequence). CDR3 length: 15 amino acids. Trimming took 4 bases from V and 1 from J, leaving 14 bases between them.

This clonotype turned up a few times. The rearrangement uses TRBV20-1 and TRBJ2-7, with TRBD2 matching over 8 bases. CDR3 size: 13 residues. Germline V gives CDR1 DFQATT, CDR2 SNEGSKA (reference sequence). V was pared by 5 bases and J by 3 bases, with 6 bases of the junction left unmatched. The CDR3, as DNA: TGCAGTGCTGAGATAGCGGGGAGCTACGAGCAGTACTTC. Translation gives CSAEIAGSYEQYF.

The rearrangement joins TRBV19 to TRBJ2-4, with D possibly TRBD2 on 5 matching bases. Germline-derived CDR1 and CDR2 are LNHDA and SQIVND (reference sequence). V shed 4 bases and J shed 9 bases, with 13 bases lying between them. This CDR3 contains 13 residues. CDR3: CASSTELAGIQYF. CDR3 bases: TGTGCCAGTAGTACAGAACTGGCGGGCATTCAGTACTTC. Looking up the rest from reference TRBV19 and TRBJ2-4 gives the full variable domain: DGGITQSPKYLFRKEGQNVTLSCEQNLNHDAMYWYRQDPGQGLRLIYYSQIVNDFQKGDIAEGYSVSREKKESFPLTVTSAQKNPTAFYLCASSTELAGIQYFGAGTRLSVL.

This clonotype was found a few times. J is TRBJ1-1 and V is TRBV19, with 9 bases aligning to TRBD1. This CDR3 region has 14 residues. After removal of 6 bases from V and 11 bases from J, the junction contained 13 bases not matched to a gene. Germline V CDR1 and CDR2: LNHDA, SQIVND (reference sequence). The DNA of the CDR3 is TGTGCCAGTAGAGCTACCGACAGGGGGGAGTCGGCTTTCTTT. Residues: CASRATDRGESAFF.

The V and J genes are TRBV5-5 and TRBJ1-2; D not resolved. The CDR3 totals 15 residues. The germline gives CDR1 SGHKS, CDR2 YYEKEE (reference sequence). The V end lost 0 bases, the J end lost 6 bases, and 15 bases lay between the germline ends. In DNA, the CDR3 is TGTGCCAGCAGCTTGGTTATCTCGTTAGGAAATGGCTACACCTTC. It codes for CASSLVISLGNGYTF.

This clonotype was detected only a few times. This chain links TRBV29-1 with TRBJ1-2, with a weak D call TRBD1 (5 bases). Trimming pared 5 bases from V and 0 bases from J, leaving 7 bases between. Germline loops: CDR1 SQVTM, CDR2 ANQGSEA. The length of the CDR3 is 12 residues. CDR3 DNA sequence: TGCAGCGTTTCGGGGGCTAACTATGGCTACACCTTC. Translation gives CSVSGANYGYTF.